The clone carrying this T cell receptor beta chain was counted at least ten times. Its antigen is not known. This record comes from a study of T cell repertoires in cytomegalovirus infection. Turning to the study itself: Through public TCR beta signatures, both CMV infection and matching HLA type were indicated. Findings and caveats of the study: Within the response measured ex vivo, HLA-C-restricted CMV-specific TCR beta clonotypes were dominant.

Each CDR3 protein gets one entry after TCRdb re-called the reads with MiXCR. The top ten clones hold 8% of a sample with hundreds of thousands of distinct CDR3 sequences, approximately 24% of them seen once. Germline CDR1 SNHLY, CDR2 FYNNEI. The CDR3 extends over 16 amino acids. V gave up 1 base and J gave up 4 bases; unmatched junction bases: 7. The origin of this receptor is a human donor in good health (CMV status not recorded). Some clones in this sample may be carry-over from other donors' samples. Sequences were obtained from CD8+ T cells from PBMCs. V and J are TRBV2 and TRBJ1-2; 9 positions agree with TRBD1. The CDR3 reads CASSEDSGQGFYGYTF. CDR3 coding DNA: TGTGCCAGCAGTGAAGACTCGGGACAGGGATTCTATGGCTACACCTTC. Drawing the rest from reference TRBV2 and TRBJ1-2, the complete variable domain is EPEVTQTPSHQVTQMGQEVILRCVPISNHLYFYWYRQILGQKVEFLVSFYNNEISEKSEIFDDQFSVERPDGSNFTLKIRSTKLEDSAMYFCASSEDSGQGFYGYTFGSGTRLTVV.